These 21 T cell receptor beta chains share one sample of origin, sequenced in a study of human CD4 T cells and Enterobacteriaceae. All CD4+ cells other than CD45RA+CCR7+CD95- naive cells were sorted as memory, over 95% pure. Using immunoSEQ multiplex PCR, the repertoire was profiled, and TCRdb retains in-frame clones only, with some absent. The table includes about 29,000 clones, about four fifths detected once. The specimen sequenced was memory CD4+ T cells from blood. These receptors were taken from a human donor in good health.

The chain has TRBV28 and TRBJ1-2; D not certain. Germline-derived CDR1 and CDR2 are MDHEN and SYDVKM. The V end lost 4 bases, the J end lost 5 bases, and 14 bases lay between the germline ends. This CDR3 region has 14 residues. The CDR3 protein is CASSSTDTLYGYTF. CDR3 nucleotide sequence: TGTGCCAGCAGTTCGACCGACACTTTGTATGGCTACACCTTC.

This clone was seen only once. This chain connects TRBV6-1 to TRBJ2-3; 7 bases align to TRBD1. Germline-derived CDR1 and CDR2 are MNHNS and SASEGT. CDR3 size: 14 residues. V lost 4 bases and J lost 3; bases outside the gene matches: 4. CDR3 amino acids: CASSGQGWTDTQYF. The CDR3 DNA follows: TGTGCCAGCAGTGGACAGGGATGGACAGATACGCAGTATTTT.

The J gene is TRBJ1-2, the V gene TRBV9; D may be TRBD1 (6 bases). The length of the CDR3 is 12 residues. V was trimmed by 4 bases and J by 8 bases, leaving 12 bases between them. The germline V gene has CDR1 SGDLS and CDR2 YYNGEE. CDR3 coding DNA: TGTGCCAGCAGCCGCAACAGGGAAGGCTACACCTTC. Encoded protein: CASSRNREGYTF.

This rearrangement joins TRBV4-2 to TRBJ2-2, with 14 bases matching TRBD2. CDR3 length equals 16 residues. Per the germline V gene, CDR1 is LGHNA and CDR2 is YNFKEQ. Unmatched junction bases numbered 1, after V lost 4 bases and J lost 3 bases. Written as DNA, the CDR3 is TGTGCCAGCAGCCGGGGACTAGCGGGAGACACCGGGGAGCTGTTTTTT. This gives the protein CASSRGLAGDTGELFF.

This clone was detected only once. The rearrangement joins TRBV10-3 to TRBJ1-5; 8 positions match TRBD1. The CDR3 consists of 13 residues. Germline assignment: CDR1 ENHRY and CDR2 SYGVKD. J was trimmed by 3 bases and V by 10 bases; bases with no gene match: 5. The CDR3 loop is CATTGELNQPQHF. Written as DNA, the CDR3 is TGTGCCACGACAGGGGAGCTCAATCAGCCCCAGCATTTT.

This sequence joins TRBV4-1 and TRBJ2-3, with D perhaps TRBD1 or TRBD2 (6 bases each). This CDR3 is built from 16 residues. CDR1 and CDR2 (germline): MGHRA, YSYEKL. V was trimmed by 3 bases and J by 4 bases, leaving 17 bases between them. Here the CDR3 DNA reads TGCGCCAGCAGCCAGGTTTGGGGGGCAGGGGCAGATACGCAGTATTTT. Residues: CASSQVWGAGADTQYF.

The chain joins TRBV15 to TRBJ2-7, with 8 bases matching TRBD2. The germline V gene has CDR1 LNHNV and CDR2 YYDKDF (reference sequence). The junction had 6 bases not matched to a gene; V was cut back by 6 bases and J by 2 bases. There are 14 residues in the CDR3. CDR3 DNA sequence: TGTGCCACCAGGGCCGGGAGGGATACCTACGAGCAGTACTTC. This sequence encodes CATRAGRDTYEQYF. Combining the CDR3 with reference TRBV15 and TRBJ2-7 gives the whole variable domain DAMVIQNPRYQVTQFGKPVTLSCSQTLNHNVMYWYQQKSSQAPKLLFHYYDKDFNNEADTPDNFQSRRPNTSFCFLDIRSPGLGDTAMYLCATRAGRDTYEQYFGPGTRLTVT.

The rearrangement joins TRBV27 to TRBJ2-3; no clear D gene. Germline values: CDR1 MNHEY, CDR2 SMNVEV (reference sequence). Trimming took 6 bases from V and 2 from J, leaving 21 bases between them. This CDR3 contains 17 residues. CDR3: CASRHQTPRPHTDTQYF. The CDR3 nucleotides are TGTGCCAGCAGACACCAGACACCCCGCCCCCACACAGATACGCAGTATTTT.

In this sample, this clone turned up once. The V call is TRBV4-1, the J call TRBJ2-7; tentatively, D is TRBD1 or TRBD2 (5 bases each). Trimming removed 4 bases at V and 2 bases at J, with 15 bases between. The germline CDR1 and CDR2 sequences are MGHRA and YSYEKL. This CDR3 is built from 15 residues. The CDR3 DNA is TGCGCCAGCAGCCTCGCTCGGGGCGGAACCTACGAGCAGTACTTC. Translation: CASSLARGGTYEQYF.

The chain carries TRBV7-3 and TRBJ2-7; 15 nucleotides match TRBD2. Germline CDR1 is SGHTA and CDR2 is FQGTGA. This CDR3 contains 17 residues. J gave up 1 base and V 6 bases, and 7 bases lay outside the gene matches. The CDR3 spells CASRGLAGGRRSYEQYF. The CDR3 nucleotides are TGTGCCAGCAGAGGACTAGCGGGAGGGAGGAGGTCCTACGAGCAGTACTTC.

This clone was seen a single time. This sequence joins TRBV18 and TRBJ1-5, with D unresolved. The CDR3 totals 16 residues. The V gene's germline CDR1 is KGHSH and CDR2 LQKENI. The germline V and J ends were trimmed by 3 bases and 2 bases, with 14 bases remaining between them. The DNA for the CDR3 is TGTGCCAGCTCACCTGATGAGGGAGGAGGCAATCAGCCCCAGCATTTT. It is translated as CASSPDEGGGNQPQHF.

CDR3 protein: CAWRKGLAAYEQYF. The CDR3 region has the DNA TGTGCCTGGAGGAAGGGACTGGCGGCCTACGAGCAGTACTTC. This chain links TRBV30 with TRBJ2-7; D perhaps matches TRBD2 (6 bases). Germline V CDR1 and CDR2: GTSNPN, SVGIG (reference sequence). V lost 3 bases to trimming and J lost 2 bases, with 14 bases between them. The CDR3 is 14 residues long.

This clone was seen only a few times. The chain is built from TRBV5-1 and TRBJ2-5, with 10 positions matching TRBD2. Trimming took 4 bases from V and 5 from J; bases not matched to a gene: 11. This CDR3 has 16 amino acids. CDR1 is SGHRS, CDR2 YFSETQ, per germline. CDR3 nucleotide sequence: TGCGCCAGCAGCAAGAACGTAGCGGGGGGTATGGAGACCCAGTACTTC. This encodes CASSKNVAGGMETQYF.

Only a few counts were recorded for this clone. Other DNA variants within this sample encode the same CDR3. The rearrangement links TRBV12-5 to TRBJ2-7; D is undetermined. Germline V gene sequence: CDR1 LGHNT, CDR2 FRNRAP. The CDR3 length is 13 residues. V lost 4 bases and J lost 1, with 8 bases in between. The CDR3 bases are TGTGCTAGTGGTTCGACCGTATCCTACGAGCAGTACTTC. Its translation: CASGSTVSYEQYF.

Only a few counts were recorded for this clone. The chain combines TRBV14 with TRBJ2-7; TRBD1 aligns across 8 bases. Germline trimming cut 0 bases from V and 4 bases from J; bases unmatched to any gene: 8. Germline CDR1 and CDR2: SGHDN and FVKESK. This CDR3 is built from 16 residues. CDR3 DNA sequence: TGTGCCAGCAGCCAAGAGTGGCAGGGGGCGCGTTACGAGCAGTACTTC. This translates into CASSQEWQGARYEQYF.

The chain carries TRBV5-4 and TRBJ1-4, with TRBD1 as a possible D gene (5 bases). CDR1 is SGHNT, CDR2 YYREEE, per germline (reference sequence). With 0 bases removed from V and 7 bases from J, the gap between germline ends came to 10 bases. CDR3 size: 14 residues. The chain's CDR3 is CASSLAGQSEKLFF. Here the CDR3 DNA reads TGTGCCAGCAGCTTGGCAGGGCAGAGTGAAAAACTGTTTTTT. The whole variable domain, filled in from reference TRBV5-4 and TRBJ1-4, reads ETGVTQSPTHLIKTRGQQVTLRCSSQSGHNTVSWYQQALGQGPQFIFQYYREEENGRGNFPPRFSGLQFPNYSSELNVNALELDDSALYLCASSLAGQSEKLFFGSGTQLSVL.

This chain connects TRBV7-9 to TRBJ2-1; D tentatively fits TRBD1 or TRBD2 (6 bases each). The CDR3 is made up of 11 amino acids. V was trimmed by 9 bases and J by 10 bases, leaving 13 bases between them. Germline V CDR1 and CDR2: SEHNR, FQNEAQ (reference sequence). The DNA for the CDR3 is TGTGCCAGTGTATCGGGGGCCGAGCAGTTCTTC. Its protein is CASVSGAEQFF.

The chain has TRBV11-2 and TRBJ2-1; D is ambiguous. The CDR3 totals 13 residues. Looked up from germline, CDR1 is SGHAT and CDR2 is FQNNGV. The V and J ends lost 5 bases and 15 bases respectively, with 20 bases between them. The CDR3 nucleotides read TGTGCCAGCAGCACCTTTCAGACCCCGCATAGGTTCTTC. This translates into CASSTFQTPHRFF. The full variable domain, with the rest looked up from reference TRBV11-2 and TRBJ2-1, is EAGVAQSPRYKIIEKRQSVAFWCNPISGHATLYWYQQILGQGPKLLIQFQNNGVVDDSQLPKDRFSAERLKGVDSTLKIQPAKLEDSAVYLCASSTFQTPHRFFGPGTRLTVL.

This sequence joins TRBV30 and TRBJ1-2; D gene ambiguous. V lost 3 bases and J 4 bases, leaving 15 bases between the germline ends. The CDR3 totals 14 residues. Germline loops: CDR1 GTSNPN, CDR2 SVGIG (reference sequence). CDR3 bases: TGTGCCTGGAGCACCCTAGGCTCGGTCTATGGCTACACCTTC. Translation gives CAWSTLGSVYGYTF.

V gene TRBV5-1 combines with J gene TRBJ1-6; D uncertain. Per germline, CDR1 SGHRS and CDR2 YFSETQ. With 4 bases removed from V and 8 bases from J, the gap between germline ends came to 10 bases. The CDR3 has 13 residues. The CDR3 bases are TGCGCCAGCAGCCCGCGAGTAGATTCACCCCTCCACTTT. Residues: CASSPRVDSPLHF.

V and J are TRBV5-1 and TRBJ1-4; the D gene is possibly TRBD1 (5 bases). The CDR3 consists of 16 residues. V was cut by 3 bases and J by 0 bases, with 12 bases left in between. Germline V gene sequence: CDR1 SGHRS, CDR2 YFSETQ. CDR3 in amino acids: CASSSGGGPTNEKLFF. In DNA, the CDR3 is TGCGCCAGCAGCTCGGGGGGAGGGCCAACTAATGAAAAACTGTTTTTT.